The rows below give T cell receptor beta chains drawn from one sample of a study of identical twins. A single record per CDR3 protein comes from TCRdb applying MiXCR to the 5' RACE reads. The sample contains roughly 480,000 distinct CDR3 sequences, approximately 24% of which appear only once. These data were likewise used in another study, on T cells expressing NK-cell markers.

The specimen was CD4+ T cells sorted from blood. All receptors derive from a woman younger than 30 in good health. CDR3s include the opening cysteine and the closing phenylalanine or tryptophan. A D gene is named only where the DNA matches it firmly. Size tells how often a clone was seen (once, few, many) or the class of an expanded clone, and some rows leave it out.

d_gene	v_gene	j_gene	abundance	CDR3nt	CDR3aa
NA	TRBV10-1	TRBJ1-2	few	TGCGCCACGCGGTCCCCCCTCGGCGGCTACACCTTC	CATRSPLGGYTF
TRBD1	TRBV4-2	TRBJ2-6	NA	TGTGCCAGCACCCATAGAGGACAGGGAGGATTTACTGGGGCCAACGTCCTGACTTTC	CASTHRGQGGFTGANVLTF
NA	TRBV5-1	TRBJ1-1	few	TGCGCCAGCAGCTCCACGGGGAGCCCTGAAGCTTTCTTT	CASSSTGSPEAFF
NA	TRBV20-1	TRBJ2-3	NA	TGCAGTGCTAGAGGGCTAGCATTTTCCACAGATACGCAGTATTTT	CSARGLAFSTDTQYF
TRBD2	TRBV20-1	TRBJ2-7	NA	TGCAGTGCTAGAGTCGCTAGCGGGGGTCCCTACGAGCAGTACTTC	CSARVASGGPYEQYF
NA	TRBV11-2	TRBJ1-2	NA	TGTGCCAGCAGCTTTGTCAGAGCTAACTATGGCTACACCTTC	CASSFVRANYGYTF
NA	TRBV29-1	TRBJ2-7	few	TGCAGCGCTAGACGGACAGGAGGGGAGCAGTACTTC	CSARRTGGEQYF
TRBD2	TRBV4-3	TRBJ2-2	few	TGCGCCAGCAGCCAAGGTCATGGGACTAGCGGGACCGGGGAGCTGTTTTTT	CASSQGHGTSGTGELFF
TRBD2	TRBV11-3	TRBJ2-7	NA	TGTGCCAGCAGCTTTGGGACTAGCGAGCAGTACTTC	CASSFGTSEQYF
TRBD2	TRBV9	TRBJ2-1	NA	TGTGCCAGCAGCGTAGCTTCTAGCGGGAGGGCCTCGGGCAATGAGCAGTTCTTC	CASSVASSGRASGNEQFF
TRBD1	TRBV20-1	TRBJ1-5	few	TGCAGTGCTAGTACAGGGGGCTTTCGGAATCAGCCCCAGCATTTT	CSASTGGFRNQPQHF
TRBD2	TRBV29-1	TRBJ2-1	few	TGCAGCGTTGAACAGCTAGCGGGGGGCGGGGGGCACTCCAATGAGCAGTTCTTC	CSVEQLAGGGGHSNEQFF
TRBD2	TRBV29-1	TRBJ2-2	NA	TGCAGCGTTGGAAACACGGGGGGACTCCTAAACACCGGGGAGCTGTTTTTT	CSVGNTGGLLNTGELFF
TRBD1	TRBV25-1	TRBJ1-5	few	TGTGCCAGCAGTGGGACAGGGAACGATCAGCCCCAGCATTTT	CASSGTGNDQPQHF
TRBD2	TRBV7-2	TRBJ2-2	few	TGTGCCAGCAGCTTAGTTGCGCGGGGGGGCACCGGGGAGCTGTTTTTT	CASSLVARGGTGELFF
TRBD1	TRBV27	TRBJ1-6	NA	TGTGCCAGCAGTTCTGGACAGGGGGCTGTTTCACCCCTCCACTTT	CASSSGQGAVSPLHF
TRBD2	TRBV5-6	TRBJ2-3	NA	TGTGCCAGCAGCTCCCGTTCGAGCGGGAGCAATACAGATACGCAGTATTTT	CASSSRSSGSNTDTQYF
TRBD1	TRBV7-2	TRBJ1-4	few	TGTGCCAGCAGCTACCAGGGGGCTGGGACTAATGAAAAACTGTTTTTT	CASSYQGAGTNEKLFF
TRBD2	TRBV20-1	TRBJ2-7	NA	TGCAGTGCTTCCCTAGCGGGGAGTTACTCCTACGAGCAGTACTTC	CSASLAGSYSYEQYF
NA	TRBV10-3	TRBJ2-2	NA	TGTGCCATCACGAGGGGAGGCACCGGGGAGCTGTTTTTT	CAITRGGTGELFF
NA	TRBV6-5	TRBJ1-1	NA	TGTGCCAGCAGTTACCGGCCGGGGGGAGTTGAAGCTTTCTTT	CASSYRPGGVEAFF
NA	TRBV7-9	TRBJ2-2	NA	TGTGCCAGCAGCTTCAGCGGACACCCCGGGGAGCTGTTTTTT	CASSFSGHPGELFF
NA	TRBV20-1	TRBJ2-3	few	TGCAGTGCTAGTTCTGGGGGGAGCACAGATACGCAGTATTTT	CSASSGGSTDTQYF
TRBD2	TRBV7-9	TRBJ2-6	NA	TGTGCCAGCGGGGGGGGTTTAAAAGCTGGGGCCAACGTCCTGTCTTTC	CASGGGLKAGANVLSF
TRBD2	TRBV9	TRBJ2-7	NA	TGTGCCAGCAGCGTAGAAGGCGGACTAGCGGTCTACGAGCAGTACTTC	CASSVEGGLAVYEQYF
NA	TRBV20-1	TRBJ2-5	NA	TGCAGTGCTCCCGACCGGGGAGGAGAGACCCAGTACTTC	CSAPDRGGETQYF
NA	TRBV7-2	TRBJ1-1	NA	TGTGCCAGCAGCTTCAGCAGGGCCGAGGCTTTCTTT	CASSFSRAEAFF
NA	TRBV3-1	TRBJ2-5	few	TGTGCCAGCAGCCAGTGGCAGGGAAGTCAAGAGACCCAGTACTTC	CASSQWQGSQETQYF
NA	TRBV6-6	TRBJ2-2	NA	TGTGCCAGCCGGGACCAGTACACCGGGGAGCTGTTTTTT	CASRDQYTGELFF
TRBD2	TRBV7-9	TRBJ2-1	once	TGTGCCAGCATCTCGCGGGGGAGCTCCTACAATGAGCAGTTCTTC	CASISRGSSYNEQFF
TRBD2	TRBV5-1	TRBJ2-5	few	TGCGCCAGCAGCTTGGGCCACCTGACTAGCTTGGGGGAGACCCAGTACTTC	CASSLGHLTSLGETQYF
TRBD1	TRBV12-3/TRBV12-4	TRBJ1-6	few	TGTGCCAGCAGGGGGACAGGAGATAATTCACCCCTCCACTTT	CASRGTGDNSPLHF
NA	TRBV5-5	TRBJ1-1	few	TGTGCCAGCAGCTTGAGAGGAAGATTGGGTGTCTTT	CASSLRGRLGVF
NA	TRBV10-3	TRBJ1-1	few	TGTGCCATCAGTGAATCACAGGCTAGAACTGAAGCTTTCTTT	CAISESQARTEAFF
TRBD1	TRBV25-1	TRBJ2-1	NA	TGTGCCAGCAGTGATGGGGACAGGGGCCTTACTGAGCAGTTCTTC	CASSDGDRGLTEQFF
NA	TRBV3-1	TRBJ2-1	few	TGTGCCAGCAGCCAAAGTATTGAGCAGTTCTTC	CASSQSIEQFF
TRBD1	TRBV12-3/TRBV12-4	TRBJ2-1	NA	TGTGCCAGCAGTTCCCGGTCAGGGGGCTATTCCTACAATGAGCAGTTCTTC	CASSSRSGGYSYNEQFF
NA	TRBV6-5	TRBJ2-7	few	TGTGCCAGCAGTTACGACGTAGGGGGGCCTGGATCGTTAGAGCAGTACTTC	CASSYDVGGPGSLEQYF
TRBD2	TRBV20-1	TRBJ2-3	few	TGCAGTGCCCCAGGGGCGGGAGGGCCGGGTACGCAGTATTTT	CSAPGAGGPGTQYF
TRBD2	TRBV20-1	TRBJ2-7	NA	TGCAGTGCCACTTTAGCGGGAGCTCCCTACGAGCAGTACTTC	CSATLAGAPYEQYF
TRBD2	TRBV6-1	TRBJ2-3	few	TGTGCCAGCAGTCAACGGACTAGCGGGGGGCATACGCAGTATTTT	CASSQRTSGGHTQYF
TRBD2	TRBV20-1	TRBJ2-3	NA	TGCAGTGCTATACTCGGCGGGGGGACAGATACGCAGTATTTT	CSAILGGGTDTQYF
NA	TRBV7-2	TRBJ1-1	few	TGTGCCAGCAGCCCCGCTCGAGCGAACACTGAAGCTTTCTTT	CASSPARANTEAFF